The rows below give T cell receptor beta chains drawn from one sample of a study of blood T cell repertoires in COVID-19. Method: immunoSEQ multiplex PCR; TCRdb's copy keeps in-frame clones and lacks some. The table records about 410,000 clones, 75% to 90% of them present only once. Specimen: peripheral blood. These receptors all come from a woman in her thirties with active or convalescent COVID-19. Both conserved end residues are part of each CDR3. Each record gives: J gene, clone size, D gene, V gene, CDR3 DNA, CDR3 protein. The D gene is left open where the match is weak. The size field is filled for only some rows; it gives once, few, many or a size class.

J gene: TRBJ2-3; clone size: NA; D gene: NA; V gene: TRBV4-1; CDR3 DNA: TGCGCCAGCAGCCAAGCTCGCCGGGGAAGCACAGATACGCAGTATTTT; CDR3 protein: CASSQARRGSTDTQYF
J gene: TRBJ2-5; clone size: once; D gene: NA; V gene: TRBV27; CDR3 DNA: TGTGCCAGCAGTTCCTTCGGGGGGCGGATCGAAGAGACCCAGTACTTC; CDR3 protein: CASSSFGGRIEETQYF
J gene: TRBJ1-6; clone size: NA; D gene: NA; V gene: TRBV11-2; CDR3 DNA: TGTGCCAGCAGCTTAGGTCCAGGGGTTGCACCCCTCCACTTT; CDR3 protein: CASSLGPGVAPLHF
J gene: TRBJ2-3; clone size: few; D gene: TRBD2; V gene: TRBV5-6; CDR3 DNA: TGTGCCAGCAGCTTCGGGGGACTAAGCACAGATACGCAGTATTTT; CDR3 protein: CASSFGGLSTDTQYF
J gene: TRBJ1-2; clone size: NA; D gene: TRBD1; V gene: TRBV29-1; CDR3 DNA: TGCAGCGTCGCGCAAGGGGCCGGGACAGGGTATTTCGATGGCTACACCTTC; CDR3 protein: CSVAQGAGTGYFDGYTF
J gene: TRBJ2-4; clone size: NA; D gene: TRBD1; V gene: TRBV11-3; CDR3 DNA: TGTGCCAGCAGCCCCGGGACAGAAAACATTCAGTACTTC; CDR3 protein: CASSPGTENIQYF
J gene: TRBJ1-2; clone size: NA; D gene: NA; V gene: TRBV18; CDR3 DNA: TGTGCCAGCTCACCACCTGCGACTACTAACTATGGCTACACCTTC; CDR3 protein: CASSPPATTNYGYTF
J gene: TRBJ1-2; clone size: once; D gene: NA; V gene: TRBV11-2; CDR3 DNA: TGTGCCAGCAGCTCTAACCCCGACAATCCTAACTATGGCTACACCTTC; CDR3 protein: CASSSNPDNPNYGYTF
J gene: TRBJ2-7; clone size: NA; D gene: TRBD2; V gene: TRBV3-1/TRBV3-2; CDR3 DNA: TGTGCCAGCAGCCAAGGGGGACTAGCGGTAACCTACGAGCAGTACTTC; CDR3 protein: CASSQGGLAVTYEQYF
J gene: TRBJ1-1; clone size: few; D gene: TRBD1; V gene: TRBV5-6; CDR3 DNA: TGTGCCAGCAGTGAACCGGGACAGGGGGTTACCACTGAAGCTTTCTTT; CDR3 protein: CASSEPGQGVTTEAFF
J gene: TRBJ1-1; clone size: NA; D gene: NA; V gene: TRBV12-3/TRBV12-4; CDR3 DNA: TGTGCCAGCACCGGACAGATGAACACTGAAGCTTTCTTT; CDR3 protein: CASTGQMNTEAFF
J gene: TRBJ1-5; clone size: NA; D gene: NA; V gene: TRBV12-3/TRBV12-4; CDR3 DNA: TGTGCCACCGCGAGGAACTTGGATCAGCCCCAGCATTTT; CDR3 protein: CATARNLDQPQHF
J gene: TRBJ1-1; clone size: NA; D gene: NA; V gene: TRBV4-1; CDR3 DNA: TGCGCCAGCAGCGGTTCTCGAGGATCTTTTGAAGCTTTCTTT; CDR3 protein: CASSGSRGSFEAFF
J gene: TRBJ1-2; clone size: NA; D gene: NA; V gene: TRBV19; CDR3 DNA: TGTGCCAGTAGTATCGGCGGCAGAATGGGAGATGGCTACACCTTC; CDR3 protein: CASSIGGRMGDGYTF
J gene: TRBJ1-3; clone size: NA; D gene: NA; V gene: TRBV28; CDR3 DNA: TGTGCCAGCAGTTTCTACTCTGGAAACACCATATATTTT; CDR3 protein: CASSFYSGNTIYF
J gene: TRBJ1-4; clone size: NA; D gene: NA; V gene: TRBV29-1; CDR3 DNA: TGCAGCGCCGGGGATCCTAATGAAAAACTGTTTTTT; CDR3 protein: CSAGDPNEKLFF
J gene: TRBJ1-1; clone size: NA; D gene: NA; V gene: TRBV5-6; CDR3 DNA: TGTGCCAGCAGCTATAGTACAGGGATGGGGAACACTGAAGCTTTCTTT; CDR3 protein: CASSYSTGMGNTEAFF
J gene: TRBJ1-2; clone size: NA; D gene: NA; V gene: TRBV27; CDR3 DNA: TGTGCCAGCAGTAGCAATTGGGGCCACAACTATGGCTACACCTTC; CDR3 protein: CASSSNWGHNYGYTF
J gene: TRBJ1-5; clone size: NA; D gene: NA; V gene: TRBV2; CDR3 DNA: TGTGCCAGCAGTGATTGGCCGTATAGCAATCAGCCCCAGCATTTT; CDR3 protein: CASSDWPYSNQPQHF
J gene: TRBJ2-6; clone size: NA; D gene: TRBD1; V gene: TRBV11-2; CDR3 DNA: TGTGCCAGCAGCGAGTACAGGGGCAACTCTGGGGCCAACGTCCTGACTTTC; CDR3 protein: CASSEYRGNSGANVLTF
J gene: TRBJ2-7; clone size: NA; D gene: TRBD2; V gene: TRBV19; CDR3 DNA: TGTGCCAGTAGTATAGCTCAAGCGGGAGGCCTGGTCTACGAGCAGTACTTC; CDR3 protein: CASSIAQAGGLVYEQYF
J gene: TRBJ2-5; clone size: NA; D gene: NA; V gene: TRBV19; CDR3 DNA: TGTGCCAGTAGTATGGTCAGCCAAGAGACCCAGTACTTC; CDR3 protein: CASSMVSQETQYF
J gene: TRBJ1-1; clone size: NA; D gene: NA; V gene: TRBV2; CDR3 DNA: TGTGCCAGCAGTGACTTGGGAGAGAACACTGAAGCTTTCTTT; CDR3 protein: CASSDLGENTEAFF
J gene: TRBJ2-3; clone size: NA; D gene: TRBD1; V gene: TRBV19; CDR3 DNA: TGTGCCAGTAGTGCCTTCGACAGGGACACAGATACGCAGTATTTT; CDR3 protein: CASSAFDRDTDTQYF